This T cell receptor (beta chain) was found in a study of T cell repertoires in cytomegalovirus infection. MiXCR, applied by TCRdb to the reads, yields one record per CDR3 protein. The sample consists of nearly 550,000 distinct CDR3 sequences, 16% of them appearing once. The CDR3 has 16 amino acids. V was pared by 7 bases and J by 2 bases, with 15 bases between. CDR1 and CDR2 from the germline V gene are SEHNR and FQNEAQ (reference sequence). This clonotype was found many times. This sequence was found in a human donor in good health (CMV status not recorded). Some clones in this sample may be carry-over from other donors' samples. The rearrangement joins TRBV7-9 to TRBJ2-6; D possibly corresponds to TRBD2 (5 bases). Sequencing was done on a sample of CD8+ T cells from PBMCs. As DNA, the CDR3 is TGTGCCAGCACCTCCTCCTTCGGGACTGGGGCCAACGTCCTGACTTTC. Its protein is CASTSSFGTGANVLTF.